This is a list of T cell receptor beta chains from one sample in a study of T cells in Graves' hyperthyroidism and ophthalmopathy. Via MiXCR, TCRdb re-called the multiplex PCR reads, giving one row per CDR3 protein. The repertoire holds 500,000 to 550,000 distinct CDR3 sequences, with more than 20% as singletons. The sequenced sample was blood. The receptors derive from a young man with Graves' hyperthyroidism. Each CDR3 is given with its conserved first and last residue. Each record gives: CDR3 protein, V gene, J gene, CDR3 length.

CDR3aa: CASKASPYQETQYF
v_gene: TRBV2
j_gene: TRBJ2-5
len: 14

CDR3aa: CASSHRETNTGELFF
v_gene: TRBV11-3
j_gene: TRBJ2-2
len: 15

CDR3aa: CASSLGAAWDEQYF
v_gene: TRBV5-1
j_gene: TRBJ2-7
len: 14

CDR3aa: CASSAQRQGGSFGYTF
v_gene: TRBV6-1
j_gene: TRBJ1-2
len: 16

CDR3aa: CSASQSRDINEQYF
v_gene: TRBV20-1
j_gene: TRBJ2-7
len: 14

CDR3aa: CASSREGGHYGYTF
v_gene: TRBV5-1
j_gene: TRBJ1-2
len: 14

CDR3aa: CASMDPFPSNQPQHF
v_gene: TRBV19
j_gene: TRBJ1-5
len: 15

CDR3aa: CASSHTLTAAAWGELFF
v_gene: TRBV27
j_gene: TRBJ2-2
len: 17

CDR3aa: CASSRKGESQNTEAFF
v_gene: TRBV4-2
j_gene: TRBJ1-1
len: 16

CDR3aa: CASSLGYVSLYTF
v_gene: TRBV7-2
j_gene: TRBJ1-2
len: 13

CDR3aa: CASSLLSADIQYF
v_gene: TRBV5-1
j_gene: TRBJ2-4
len: 13

CDR3aa: CASSLMADQPQHF
v_gene: TRBV7-2
j_gene: TRBJ1-5
len: 13

CDR3aa: CASSPQGSLYEQYF
v_gene: TRBV6-1
j_gene: TRBJ2-7
len: 14

CDR3aa: CATRAGRGPTEAFF
v_gene: TRBV24-1
j_gene: TRBJ1-1
len: 14

CDR3aa: CATSDPWGDEAFF
v_gene: TRBV24-1
j_gene: TRBJ1-1
len: 13

CDR3aa: CASSLGQGEVETQYF
v_gene: TRBV12-3/TRBV12-4
j_gene: TRBJ2-5
len: 15

CDR3aa: CSARVRGTIEAFF
v_gene: TRBV20-1
j_gene: TRBJ1-1
len: 13

CDR3aa: CASRRNSEWTEAFF
v_gene: TRBV28
j_gene: TRBJ1-1
len: 14

CDR3aa: CSALTGLNEQYF
v_gene: TRBV20-1
j_gene: TRBJ2-7
len: 12

CDR3aa: CASSSYRGQGALRGYTF
v_gene: TRBV7-8
j_gene: TRBJ1-2
len: 17

CDR3aa: CSASGLAGGDSGANVLTF
v_gene: TRBV20-1
j_gene: TRBJ2-6
len: 18

CDR3aa: CASCGGAETQYF
v_gene: TRBV12-3/TRBV12-4
j_gene: TRBJ2-5
len: 12

CDR3aa: CASSQDPGPYGYTF
v_gene: TRBV3-1
j_gene: TRBJ1-2
len: 14

CDR3aa: CASSLLAGLAITGELFF
v_gene: TRBV11-2
j_gene: TRBJ2-2
len: 17

CDR3aa: CSAARFQRGTTGELFF
v_gene: TRBV20-1
j_gene: TRBJ2-2
len: 16

CDR3aa: CASSNPQANTEAFF
v_gene: TRBV19
j_gene: TRBJ1-1
len: 14

CDR3aa: CASSLKENFYEQYF
v_gene: TRBV28
j_gene: TRBJ2-7
len: 14

CDR3aa: CASRSGLAGELFF
v_gene: TRBV6-1
j_gene: TRBJ2-2
len: 13